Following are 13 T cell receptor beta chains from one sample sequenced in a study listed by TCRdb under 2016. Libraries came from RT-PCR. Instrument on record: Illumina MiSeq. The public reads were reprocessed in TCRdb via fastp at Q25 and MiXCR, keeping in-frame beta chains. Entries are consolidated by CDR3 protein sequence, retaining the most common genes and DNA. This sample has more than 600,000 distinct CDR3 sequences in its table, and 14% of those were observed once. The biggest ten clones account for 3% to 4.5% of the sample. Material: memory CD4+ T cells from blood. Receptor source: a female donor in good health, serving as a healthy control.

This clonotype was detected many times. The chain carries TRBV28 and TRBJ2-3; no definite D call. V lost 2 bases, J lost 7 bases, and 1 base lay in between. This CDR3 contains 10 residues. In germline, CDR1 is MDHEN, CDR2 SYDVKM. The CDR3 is CASSLNTQYF. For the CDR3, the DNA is TGTGCCAGCAGTTTAAATACGCAGTATTTT.

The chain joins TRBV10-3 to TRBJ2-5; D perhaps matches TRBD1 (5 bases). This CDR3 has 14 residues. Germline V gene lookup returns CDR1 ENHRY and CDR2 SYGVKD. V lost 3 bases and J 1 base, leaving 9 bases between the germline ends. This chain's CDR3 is CAISDGQGQETQYF. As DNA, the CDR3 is TGTGCCATCAGTGACGGGCAGGGCCAAGAGACCCAGTACTTC.

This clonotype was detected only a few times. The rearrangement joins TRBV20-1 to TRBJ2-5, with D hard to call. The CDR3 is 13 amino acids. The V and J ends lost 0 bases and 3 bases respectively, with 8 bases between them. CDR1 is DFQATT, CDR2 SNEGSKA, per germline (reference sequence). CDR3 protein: CSARDAYKETQYF. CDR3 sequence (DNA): TGCAGTGCTAGAGATGCGTACAAAGAGACCCAGTACTTC.

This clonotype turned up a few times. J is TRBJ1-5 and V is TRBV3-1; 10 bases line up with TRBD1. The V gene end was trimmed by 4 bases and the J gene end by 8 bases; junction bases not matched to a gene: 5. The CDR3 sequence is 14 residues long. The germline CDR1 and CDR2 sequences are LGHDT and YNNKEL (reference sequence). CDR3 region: CASSRDRGHEPQHF. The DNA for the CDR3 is TGTGCCAGCAGCCGGGACAGGGGCCATGAGCCCCAGCATTTT.

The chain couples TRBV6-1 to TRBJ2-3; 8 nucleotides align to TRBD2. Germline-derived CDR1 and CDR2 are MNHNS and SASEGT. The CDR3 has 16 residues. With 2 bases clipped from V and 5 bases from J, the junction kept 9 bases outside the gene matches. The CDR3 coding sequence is TGTGCCAGCAGTGAAAAAGGCGGGAGGTCTGGAGATACGCAGTATTTT. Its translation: CASSEKGGRSGDTQYF.

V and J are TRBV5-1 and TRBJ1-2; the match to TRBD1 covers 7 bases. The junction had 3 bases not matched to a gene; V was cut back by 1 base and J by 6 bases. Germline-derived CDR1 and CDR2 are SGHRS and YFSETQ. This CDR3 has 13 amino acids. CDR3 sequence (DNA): TGCGCCAGCAGCTTGAAAGGGGGCGATGGCTACACCTTC. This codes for CASSLKGGDGYTF.

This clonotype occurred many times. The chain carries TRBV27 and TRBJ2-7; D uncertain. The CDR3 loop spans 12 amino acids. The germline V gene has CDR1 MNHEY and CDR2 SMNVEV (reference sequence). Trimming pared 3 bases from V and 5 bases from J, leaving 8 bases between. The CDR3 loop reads CASSFMRNEQYF. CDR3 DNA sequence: TGTGCCAGCAGTTTTATGCGGAACGAGCAGTACTTC.

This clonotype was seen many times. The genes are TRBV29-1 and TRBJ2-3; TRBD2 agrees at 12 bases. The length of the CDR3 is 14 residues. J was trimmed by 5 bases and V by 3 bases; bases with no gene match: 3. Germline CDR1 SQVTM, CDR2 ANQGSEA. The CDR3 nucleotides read TGCAGCGTTGATCTAGCGGGAGGGAAAGATACGCAGTATTTT. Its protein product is CSVDLAGGKDTQYF.

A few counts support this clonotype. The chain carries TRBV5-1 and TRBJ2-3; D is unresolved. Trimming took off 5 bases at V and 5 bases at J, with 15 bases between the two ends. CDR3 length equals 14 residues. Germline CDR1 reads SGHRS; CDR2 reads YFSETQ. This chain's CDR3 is CASRKTGSGDTQYF. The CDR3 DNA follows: TGCGCCAGCAGGAAAACCGGCTCGGGAGATACGCAGTATTTT.

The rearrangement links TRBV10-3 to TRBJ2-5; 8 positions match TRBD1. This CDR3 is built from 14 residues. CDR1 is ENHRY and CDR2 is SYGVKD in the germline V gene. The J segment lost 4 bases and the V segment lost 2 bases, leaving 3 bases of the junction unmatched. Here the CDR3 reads CAISEPTGAETQYF. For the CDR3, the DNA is TGTGCCATCAGTGAGCCGACAGGGGCAGAGACCCAGTACTTC.

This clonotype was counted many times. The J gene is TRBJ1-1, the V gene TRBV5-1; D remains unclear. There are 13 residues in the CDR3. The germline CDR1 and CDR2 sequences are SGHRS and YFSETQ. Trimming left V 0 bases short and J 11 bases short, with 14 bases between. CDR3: CASSLDRGWIAFF. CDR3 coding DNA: TGCGCCAGCAGCTTGGACCGCGGTTGGATTGCTTTCTTT.

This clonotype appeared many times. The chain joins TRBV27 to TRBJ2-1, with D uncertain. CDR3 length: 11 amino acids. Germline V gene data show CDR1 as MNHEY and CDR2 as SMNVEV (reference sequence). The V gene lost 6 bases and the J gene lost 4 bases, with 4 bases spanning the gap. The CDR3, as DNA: TGTGCCAGCAGACGGTACAATGAGCAGTTCTTC. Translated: CASRRYNEQFF.

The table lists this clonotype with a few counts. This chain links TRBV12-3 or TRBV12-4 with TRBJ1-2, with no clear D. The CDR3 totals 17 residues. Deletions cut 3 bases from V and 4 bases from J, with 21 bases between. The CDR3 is CASSFGGRPFPFYGYTF. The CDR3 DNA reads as TGTGCCAGCAGTTTTGGTGGCAGGCCCTTCCCCTTCTATGGCTACACCTTC.